This is a list of T cell receptor beta chains from one sample in a study of T cells after yellow fever vaccination. TCRdb ran MiXCR on the 5' RACE reads and lists one entry per CDR3 protein. The sample carries around 300,000 distinct CDR3 sequences, under 15% recorded once. The sequencing here drew on CD4+ T cells sorted from PBMCs, taken 45 days after the yellow fever booster vaccination. These receptors all come from a man younger than 40 who received the YFV17D yellow fever vaccine. Each CDR3 is given with its conserved first and last residue. Each record gives: clone size, V gene, CDR3 protein. Not every row has a clone size; where given, it reads once, few, many or a size class.

few	TRBV6-1	CASTRSLRSSGGHGELFF
NA	TRBV20-1	CSARHTGRGETQYF
NA	TRBV18	CASSPWFQGASNEQFF
few	TRBV5-1	CASSLGIGEDEQFF
NA	TRBV12-2	CKSLRYRWQFF
few	TRBV20-1	CSALPGRENTQYF
few	TRBV2	CASNFGSDTGELFF
NA	TRBV20-1	CSASQDRGRSDTQYF
once	TRBV7-8	CASSLLAGGDEQFF
NA	TRBV5-6	CASRLLAGGRNEQFF
NA	TRBV10-2	CASSESVRQETQYF
few	TRBV5-1	CASSDGTTTDTQYF
NA	TRBV6-6	CASSYTESEAFF
few	TRBV20-1	CSAAALAGVDTQYF
NA	TRBV18	CASSPRSRQKKETQHF
few	TRBV27	CASSFRAQYQPQHF
few	TRBV7-7	CASTPFHREQETQYF
NA	TRBV12-3/TRBV12-4	CASSLGVDTEAFF
few	TRBV5-1	CASSFRPTGNADTQYF
NA	TRBV7-2	CASSLVANTDTQYF
few	TRBV5-8	CASSPGTSGGGETQYF
NA	TRBV11-3	CASSLGWSSYNEQFF
few	TRBV5-1	CASSRTSLSYNEQFF
NA	TRBV20-1	CSARKWGSSYEQYF
few	TRBV6-5	CASSYPGYEQYF
few	TRBV5-1	CASSHSPNEQFF
NA	TRBV28	CASREGQPRETQYF
few	TRBV6-5	CASSYPSGGVGELFF
few	TRBV5-1	CASTGGLAGGLSYEQYF
NA	TRBV6-2/TRBV6-3	CASSQTGGSWDEQYF
NA	TRBV7-2	CASSRDSETQYF
few	TRBV5-4	CASSLGASGSGYEQYF
few	TRBV20-1	CSATGTNNSPLHF
many	TRBV7-9	CASSWAEGSSYNEQFF
NA	TRBV5-1	CASSFNGGPPQHF